The 10 T cell receptor beta chains in this list originate from one sample, sequenced in a study of monozygotic twins with inflammatory bowel disease. TCRdb reprocessed the 5' RACE reads; each CDR3 protein has one entry and no DNA is given. This sample contains about 160,000 distinct CDR3 sequences. Sequencing input: blood. These receptors were obtained from a human donor with ulcerative colitis or Crohn's disease, or a healthy co-twin of an affected twin (not recorded which).

This sequence joins TRBV30 and TRBJ1-1. The CDR3 has 13 residues. Germline V gives CDR1 GTSNPN, CDR2 SVGIG (reference sequence). The CDR3: CAWSVPENTEAFF. The full variable domain, rest sourced from reference TRBV30 and TRBJ1-1, is SQTIHQWPATLVQPVGSPLSLECTVEGTSNPNLYWYRQAAGRGLQLLFYSVGIGQISSEVPQNLSASRPQDRQFILSSKKLLLSDSGFYLCAWSVPENTEAFFGQGTRLTVV.

The V gene is TRBV20-1, the J gene TRBJ2-3; TCRdb designates TRBD2, a call that cannot be tested without DNA. This CDR3 contains 17 residues. CDR1 and CDR2 (germline): DFQATT, SNEGSKA (reference sequence). Here the CDR3 reads CSARFTSGSLGTDTQYF.

The rearrangement uses TRBV9 and TRBJ2-1; lacking DNA, the TRBD2 call made by TCRdb goes unchecked. Germline assignment: CDR1 SGDLS and CDR2 YYNGEE. This CDR3 comprises 18 residues. The CDR3 is CASSVESMGGLAGDEQFF.

This chain links TRBV7-8 with TRBJ2-7; no DNA is available, so the TRBD1 call from TCRdb remains unchecked. The CDR3 loop spans 14 amino acids. The germline V gene has CDR1 SGHVS and CDR2 FQNEAQ. This CDR3 is CASSLDRGQGEQYF.

The genes are TRBV12-3 or TRBV12-4 and TRBJ1-6. The CDR3 contains 16 residues. CDR3 amino acids: CASSLGGSTDNSPLHF.

The V and J genes are TRBV12-3 or TRBV12-4 and TRBJ1-1. The CDR3 loop spans 14 amino acids. This chain's CDR3 is CASSLREGKTEAFF.

This chain connects TRBV15 to TRBJ2-7; TCRdb proposes TRBD1, but this gene call is untestable without DNA. There are 13 residues in the CDR3. In germline, CDR1 is LNHNV, CDR2 YYDKDF (reference sequence). CDR3 protein: CATSRGPDYEQYF.

The J gene is TRBJ2-3, the V gene TRBV28; TCRdb lists TRBD2, though no DNA is available to test this call. The CDR3 runs 16 residues. Germline assignment: CDR1 MDHEN and CDR2 SYDVKM. The CDR3 spells CASSRLLAGGGDTQYF.

V and J are TRBV28 and TRBJ2-3; TCRdb lists TRBD1, though no DNA is available to test this call. Germline lookup yields CDR1 MDHEN and CDR2 SYDVKM. The CDR3 covers 16 residues. The CDR3 region is CASTQRGMGPTDTQYF.

This CDR3 is CASSFYLMGYQYF. The rearrangement joins TRBV7-9 to TRBJ2-7. The V gene's germline CDR1 is SEHNR and CDR2 FQNEAQ (reference sequence). The CDR3 is 13 residues long.